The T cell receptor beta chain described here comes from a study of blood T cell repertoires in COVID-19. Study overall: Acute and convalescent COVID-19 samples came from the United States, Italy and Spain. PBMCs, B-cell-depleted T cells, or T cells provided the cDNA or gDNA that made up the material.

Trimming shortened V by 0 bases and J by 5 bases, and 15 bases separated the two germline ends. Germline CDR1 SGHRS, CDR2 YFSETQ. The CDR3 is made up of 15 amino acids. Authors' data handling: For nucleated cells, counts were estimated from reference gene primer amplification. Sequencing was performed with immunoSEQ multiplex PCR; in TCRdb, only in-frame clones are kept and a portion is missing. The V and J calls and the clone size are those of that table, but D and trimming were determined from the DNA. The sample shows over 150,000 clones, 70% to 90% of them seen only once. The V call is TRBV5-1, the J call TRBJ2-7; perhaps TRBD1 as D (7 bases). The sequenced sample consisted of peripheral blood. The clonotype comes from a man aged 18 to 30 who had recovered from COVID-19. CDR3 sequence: CASSLVGGGLNEQYF. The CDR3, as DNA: TGCGCCAGCAGCTTGGTTGGAGGGGGCCTTAACGAGCAGTACTTC.